The next 19 T cell receptor beta chains were all read from a single sample in a study of T-cell memory formation after mild COVID-19. TCRdb itself ran the 5' RACE reads through MiXCR, one entry per CDR3 protein. The data show hundreds of thousands of distinct CDR3 sequences, less than 25% seen once. Sequenced material: PBMCs or a T cell subset sorted from them (not recorded which). The receptors derive from an adult woman who had mild COVID-19 (a few samples of this study predate the infection). Cell type and time point are not known.

This clonotype has a handful of counts. V usage is TRBV12-3 or TRBV12-4 and J usage is TRBJ2-1, with a weak D call TRBD1 (5 bases). Trimming left V 7 bases short and J 0 bases short, with 16 bases between. This CDR3 contains 16 residues. CDR3: CASTLGPLSSYNEQFF. CDR3 coding DNA: TGTGCCAGCACCTTGGGGCCCTTAAGCTCCTACAATGAGCAGTTCTTC.

In its sample, this clonotype was seen many times. This rearrangement joins TRBV20-1 to TRBJ1-2; TRBD1 matches at 9 bases. Per the germline V gene, CDR1 is DFQATT and CDR2 is SNEGSKA (reference sequence). V was clipped by 2 bases and J by 4 bases; unmatched bases: 8. The CDR3 is made up of 15 amino acids. Here the CDR3 DNA reads TGCAGTGCTAGACCCCGACAGGGGGTGGGCTATGGCTACACCTTC. Protein sequence: CSARPRQGVGYGYTF.

The gene calls are TRBV4-1 and TRBJ1-4, with TRBD1 matching over 7 bases. The trim removed 4 bases at V and 7 bases at J, leaving 9 bases unmatched. CDR1 and CDR2 (germline): MGHRA, YSYEKL. The CDR3 is made up of 15 amino acids. CDR3 bases: TGCGCCAGCAGCCTGGAAGACAGGGAGGTTGAAAAACTGTTTTTT. This encodes CASSLEDREVEKLFF.

As DNA, the CDR3 is TGCGCCAGCAGCTCCCTACTAGCGGGAGGGCCAAAGACCCAGTACTTC. Protein: CASSSLLAGGPKTQYF. This rearrangement joins TRBV5-1 to TRBJ2-5, with 13 bases fitting TRBD2. Trimming at V came to 3 bases and at J to 6 bases, leaving 8 bases not matched to a gene. In germline, CDR1 is SGHRS, CDR2 YFSETQ. The CDR3 is 16 amino acids. Drawing the rest from reference TRBV5-1 and TRBJ2-5, the complete variable domain is KAGVTQTPRYLIKTRGQQVTLSCSPISGHRSVSWYQQTPGQGLQFLFEYFSETQRNKGNFPGRFSGRQFSNSRSEMNVSTLELGDSALYLCASSSLLAGGPKTQYFGPGTRLLVL.

This clonotype was counted a single time. V and J are TRBV3-1 and TRBJ2-2; 16 bases match TRBD2. Looked up from germline, CDR1 is LGHDT and CDR2 is YNNKEL (reference sequence). J gave up 6 bases and V 4 bases, and 2 bases lay outside the gene matches. This CDR3 region has 16 residues. CDR3 sequence reads: CASSLGTSGRAGELFF. CDR3 bases: TGTGCCAGCAGCCTCGGGACTAGCGGGAGGGCCGGGGAGCTGTTTTTT.

This clonotype was seen repeatedly, ten times or more. The chain is built from TRBV5-1 and TRBJ1-2; tentative D call: TRBD1 (6 bases). The CDR3 has 14 residues. CDR1 and CDR2 (germline): SGHRS, YFSETQ. Trimming cost V 2 bases and J 6 bases, with 14 bases left between them. The DNA of the CDR3 is TGCGCCAGCAGCTTACTACAGGGTGGTGATGGCTACACCTTC. Protein sequence: CASSLLQGGDGYTF.

This sequence joins TRBV7-9 and TRBJ2-5; D perhaps matches TRBD2 (6 bases). The V gene lost 2 bases and the J gene lost 7 bases, with 17 bases spanning the gap. The length of the CDR3 is 15 residues. CDR1 is SEHNR and CDR2 is FQNEAQ in the germline V gene (reference sequence). This chain's CDR3 is CASSLSRAGQRTQYF. CDR3 DNA: TGTGCCAGCAGCTTATCCCGGGCGGGGCAAAGGACCCAGTACTTC.

This clonotype was counted a few times. DNA for the CDR3: TGTGCCAGTAGCTCCGGGCCCTGGGATGAAAAACTGTTTTTT. Protein sequence: CASSSGPWDEKLFF. The rearrangement links TRBV19 to TRBJ1-4; D not resolved. Trimming stripped 6 bases from V and 6 bases from J, with 14 bases between. The germline CDR1 and CDR2 sequences are LNHDA and SQIVND (reference sequence). CDR3 length equals 14 residues. Complete variable domain (other parts from reference TRBV19 and TRBJ1-4): DGGITQSPKYLFRKEGQNVTLSCEQNLNHDAMYWYRQDPGQGLRLIYYSQIVNDFQKGDIAEGYSVSREKKESFPLTVTSAQKNPTAFYLCASSSGPWDEKLFFGSGTQLSVL.

J is TRBJ1-1 and V is TRBV14; the D is unclear. In germline, CDR1 is SGHDN, CDR2 FVKESK. V was pared by 3 bases and J by 3 bases, with 5 bases between. The CDR3 has 12 amino acids. Here the CDR3 DNA reads TGTGCCAGCAGCCATTCTCACACTGAAGCTTTCTTT. It yields the protein CASSHSHTEAFF.

The chain uses TRBV5-1 and TRBJ1-3; 8 bases fit TRBD1. Unmatched junction bases numbered 0, after V lost 0 bases and J lost 4 bases. This CDR3 has 14 residues. CDR1 is SGHRS and CDR2 is YFSETQ in the germline V gene. The CDR3 nucleotides are TGCGCCAGCAGCTTGGGGACAGGGGGAAACACCATATATTTT. It codes for CASSLGTGGNTIYF.

This rearrangement joins TRBV15 to TRBJ1-6, with D hard to call. With 0 bases removed from V and 9 bases from J, the gap between germline ends came to 15 bases. This CDR3 contains 16 residues. Germline V lookup: CDR1 LNHNV, CDR2 YYDKDF (reference sequence). Here the CDR3 DNA reads TGTGCCACCAGCAGAGATCTGGACCCGGAGATTTCACCCCTCCACTTT. Encoded protein: CATSRDLDPEISPLHF.

This clonotype was recorded a few times. The chain employs TRBV10-3 and TRBJ1-1; D uncertain. This CDR3 is built from 14 residues. V lost 6 bases, J lost 1 base, and 12 bases lay in between. CDR1 is ENHRY and CDR2 is SYGVKD in the germline V gene. The CDR3 sequence: CAISQFEGNTEAFF. The CDR3, as DNA: TGTGCCATCAGCCAATTCGAGGGGAACACTGAAGCTTTCTTT.

The rearrangement uses TRBV7-6 and TRBJ1-2; no clear D. Germline V gene sequence: CDR1 SGHVS, CDR2 FNYEAQ. The CDR3 length is 13 residues. V gave up 5 bases and J gave up 4 bases, with 11 bases separating them. This chain's CDR3 is CASSEGRGYGYTF. DNA for the CDR3: TGTGCCAGCAGCGAAGGGCGGGGCTATGGCTACACCTTC.

V is TRBV24-1 and J is TRBJ2-1; D is possibly TRBD2 (6 bases). Germline CDR1 KGHDR, CDR2 SFDVKD. This CDR3 spans 15 amino acids. Trimming cost V 6 bases and J 1 base, with 12 bases left between them. The CDR3 sequence: CATSSSVRSYNEQFF. DNA of the CDR3: TGTGCCACCAGTTCTAGCGTAAGGTCCTACAATGAGCAGTTCTTC.

This clonotype was found many times. The chain uses TRBV5-1 and TRBJ2-3; perhaps TRBD1 as D (5 bases). The CDR3 totals 13 residues. Trimming took 0 bases from V and 6 from J, leaving 8 bases between them. Germline CDR1 SGHRS, CDR2 YFSETQ. CDR3: CASSLAQGDTQYF. The CDR3 nucleotides are TGCGCCAGCAGCTTGGCCCAGGGTGATACGCAGTATTTT.

The V and J genes are TRBV7-2 and TRBJ2-7; D is unresolved. CDR1 is SGHTA and CDR2 is FQGNSA in the germline V gene. The CDR3 has 13 residues. V dropped 1 base and J dropped 2 bases, with 6 bases sitting between them. In DNA, the CDR3 is TGTGCCAGCAGCTTAGTCGAGGCCTACGAGCAGTACTTC. Translating gives CASSLVEAYEQYF. Full variable domain (rest looked up from reference TRBV7-2 and TRBJ2-7): GAGVSQSPSNKVTEKGKDVELRCDPISGHTALYWYRQSLGQGLEFLIYFQGNSAPDKSGLPSDRFSAERTGGSVSTLTIQRTQQEDSAVYLCASSLVEAYEQYFGPGTRLTVT.

The J gene is TRBJ2-2, the V gene TRBV6-5; the match to TRBD1 covers 7 bases. Germline CDR1 reads MNHEY; CDR2 reads SVGAGI. V shed 5 bases and J 3 bases; nucleotides not matched to a gene: 3. This CDR3 is built from 14 residues. CDR3 nucleotide sequence: TGTGCCAGCAGTAAACAGGGGTACACCGGGGAGCTGTTTTTT. Its protein is CASSKQGYTGELFF.

The sample holds a few counts of this clonotype. The rearrangement links TRBV4-1 to TRBJ2-5; D is ambiguous. Trimming took 0 bases from V and 0 from J, leaving 5 bases between them. This CDR3 spans 14 amino acids. Germline V gives CDR1 MGHRA, CDR2 YSYEKL. CDR3 loop: CASSQDPNQETQYF. CDR3 nucleotide sequence: TGCGCCAGCAGCCAAGATCCAAACCAAGAGACCCAGTACTTC.

V gene TRBV3-1 combines with J gene TRBJ2-2; 8 nucleotides agree with TRBD1. The length of the CDR3 is 16 residues. CDR1 and CDR2 (germline): LGHDT, YNNKEL (reference sequence). Trimming took 4 bases from V and 5 from J; bases not matched to a gene: 9. CDR3 region: CASSPRQGARTGELFF. CDR3 DNA: TGTGCCAGCAGCCCCCGGCAGGGGGCGCGGACCGGGGAGCTGTTTTTT.